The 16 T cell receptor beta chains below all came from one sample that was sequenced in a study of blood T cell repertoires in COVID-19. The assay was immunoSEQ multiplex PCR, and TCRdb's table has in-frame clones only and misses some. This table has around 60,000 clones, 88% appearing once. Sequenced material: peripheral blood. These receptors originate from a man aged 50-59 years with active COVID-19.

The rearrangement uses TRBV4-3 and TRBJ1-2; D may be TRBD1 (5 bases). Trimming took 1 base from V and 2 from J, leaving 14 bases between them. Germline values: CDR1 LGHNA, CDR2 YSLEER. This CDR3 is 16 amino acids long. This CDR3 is CASSQGGAGPNYGYTF. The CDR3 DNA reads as TGCGCCAGCAGCCAAGGCGGGGCAGGCCCCAACTATGGCTACACCTTC.

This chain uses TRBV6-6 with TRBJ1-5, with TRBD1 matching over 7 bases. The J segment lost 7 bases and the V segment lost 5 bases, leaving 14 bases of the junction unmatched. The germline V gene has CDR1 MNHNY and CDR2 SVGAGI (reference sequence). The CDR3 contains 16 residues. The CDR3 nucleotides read TGTGCCAGCAGTAAACGTCAGACAGGGAGAGACCAGCCCCAGCATTTT. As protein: CASSKRQTGRDQPQHF.

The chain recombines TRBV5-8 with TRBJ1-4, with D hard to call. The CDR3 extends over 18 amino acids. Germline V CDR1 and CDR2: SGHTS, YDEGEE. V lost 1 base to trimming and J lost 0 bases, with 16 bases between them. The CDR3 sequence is CASSLRRTDLATNEKLFF. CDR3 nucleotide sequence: TGTGCCAGCAGCTTGAGGAGGACCGACTTGGCAACTAATGAAAAACTGTTTTTT.

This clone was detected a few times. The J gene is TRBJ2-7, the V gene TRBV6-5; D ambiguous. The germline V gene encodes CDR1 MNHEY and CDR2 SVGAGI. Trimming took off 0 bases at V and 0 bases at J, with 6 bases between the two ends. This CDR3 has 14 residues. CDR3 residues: CASSYSLHSYEQYF. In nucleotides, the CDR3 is TGTGCCAGCAGTTACTCGTTACACTCCTACGAGCAGTACTTC.

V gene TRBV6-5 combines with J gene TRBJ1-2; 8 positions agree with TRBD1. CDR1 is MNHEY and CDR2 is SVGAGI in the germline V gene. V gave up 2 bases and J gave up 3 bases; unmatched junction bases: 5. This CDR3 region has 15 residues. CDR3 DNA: TGTGCCAGCAGTTACAAAATGGACAGGGACTATGGCTACACCTTC. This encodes CASSYKMDRDYGYTF.

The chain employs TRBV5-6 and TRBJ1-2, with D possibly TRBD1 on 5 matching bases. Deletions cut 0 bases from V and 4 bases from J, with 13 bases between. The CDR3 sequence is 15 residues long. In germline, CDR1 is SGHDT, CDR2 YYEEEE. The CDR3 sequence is CASSLADKSTYGYTF. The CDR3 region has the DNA TGTGCCAGCAGCTTGGCGGACAAATCGACCTATGGCTACACCTTC.

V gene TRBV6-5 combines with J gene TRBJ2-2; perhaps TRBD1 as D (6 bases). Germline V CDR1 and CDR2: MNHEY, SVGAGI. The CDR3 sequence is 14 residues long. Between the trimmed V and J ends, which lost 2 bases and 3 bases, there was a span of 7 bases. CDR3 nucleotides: TGTGCCAGCAGTTACAGGGGGTACACCGGGGAGCTGTTTTTT. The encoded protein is CASSYRGYTGELFF.

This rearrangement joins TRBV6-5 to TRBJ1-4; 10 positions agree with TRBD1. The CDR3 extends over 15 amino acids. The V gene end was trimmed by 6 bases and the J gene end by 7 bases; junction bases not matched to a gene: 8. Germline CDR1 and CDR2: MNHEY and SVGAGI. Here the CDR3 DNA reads TGTGCCAGCAGGACAGGGGGCGCCCCGAGTGAAAAACTGTTTTTT. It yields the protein CASRTGGAPSEKLFF.

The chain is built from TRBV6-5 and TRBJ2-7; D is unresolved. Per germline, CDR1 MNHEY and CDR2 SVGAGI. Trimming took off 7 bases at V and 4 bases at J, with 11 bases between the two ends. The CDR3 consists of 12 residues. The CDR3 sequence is CASKSLGYEQYF. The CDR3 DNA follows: TGTGCCAGCAAGTCACTCGGGTACGAGCAGTACTTC.

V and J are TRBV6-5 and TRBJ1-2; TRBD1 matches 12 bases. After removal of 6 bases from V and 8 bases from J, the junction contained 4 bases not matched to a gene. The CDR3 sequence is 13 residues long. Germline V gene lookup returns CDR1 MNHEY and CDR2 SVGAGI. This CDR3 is CASSRDRGLGYTF. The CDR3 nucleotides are TGTGCCAGCAGCCGGGACAGGGGGCTGGGCTACACCTTC.

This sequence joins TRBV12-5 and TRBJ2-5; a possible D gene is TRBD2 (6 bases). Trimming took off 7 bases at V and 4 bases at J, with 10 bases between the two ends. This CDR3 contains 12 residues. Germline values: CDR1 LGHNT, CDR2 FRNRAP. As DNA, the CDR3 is TGTGCTAGTGTGGGGGGAGGAGAGACCCAGTACTTC. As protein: CASVGGGETQYF. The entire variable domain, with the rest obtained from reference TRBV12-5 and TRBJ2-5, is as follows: DARVTQTPRHKVTEMGQEVTMRCQPILGHNTVFWYRQTMMQGLELLAYFRNRAPLDDSGMPKDRFSAEMPDATLATLKIQPSEPRDSAVYFCASVGGGETQYFGPGTRLLVL.

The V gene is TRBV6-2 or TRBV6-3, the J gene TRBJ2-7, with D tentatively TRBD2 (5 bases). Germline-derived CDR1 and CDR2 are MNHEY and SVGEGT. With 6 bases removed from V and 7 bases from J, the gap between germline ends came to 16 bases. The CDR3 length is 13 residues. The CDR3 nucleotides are TGTGCCAGCAGCCCCCTGGCCGGGAAGGAGCAGTACTTC. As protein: CASSPLAGKEQYF.

The CDR3 nucleotides read TGTGCCAGCAGTCCGCGGGGGGGGGCGGGAACTGAAGCTTTCTTT. This gives the protein CASSPRGGAGTEAFF. The rearrangement links TRBV6-5 to TRBJ1-1; perhaps TRBD1 as D (6 bases). The CDR3 sequence is 15 residues long. From germline, CDR1 is MNHEY and CDR2 SVGAGI. Deletions cut 5 bases from V and 5 bases from J, with 18 bases between.

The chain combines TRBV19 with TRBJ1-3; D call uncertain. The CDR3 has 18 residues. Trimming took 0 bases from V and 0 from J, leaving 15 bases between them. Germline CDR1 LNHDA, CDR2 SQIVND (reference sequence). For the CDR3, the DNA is TGTGCCAGTAGTATAGATCGGTTCGTAGTACGCTCTGGAAACACCATATATTTT. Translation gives CASSIDRFVVRSGNTIYF.

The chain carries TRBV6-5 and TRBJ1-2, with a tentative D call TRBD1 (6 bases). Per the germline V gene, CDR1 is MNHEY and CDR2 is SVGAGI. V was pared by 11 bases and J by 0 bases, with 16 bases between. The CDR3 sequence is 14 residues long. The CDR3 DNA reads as TGTGCCGCCGACGTGGGGGCGCCTAACTATGGCTACACCTTC. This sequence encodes CAADVGAPNYGYTF.

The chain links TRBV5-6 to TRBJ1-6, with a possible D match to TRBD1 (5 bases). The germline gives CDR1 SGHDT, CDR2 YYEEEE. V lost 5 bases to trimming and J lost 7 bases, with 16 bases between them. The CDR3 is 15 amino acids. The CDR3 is CASRTRTQLNSPLHF. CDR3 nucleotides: TGTGCCAGCAGAACTCGGACACAGCTGAATTCACCCCTCCACTTT.